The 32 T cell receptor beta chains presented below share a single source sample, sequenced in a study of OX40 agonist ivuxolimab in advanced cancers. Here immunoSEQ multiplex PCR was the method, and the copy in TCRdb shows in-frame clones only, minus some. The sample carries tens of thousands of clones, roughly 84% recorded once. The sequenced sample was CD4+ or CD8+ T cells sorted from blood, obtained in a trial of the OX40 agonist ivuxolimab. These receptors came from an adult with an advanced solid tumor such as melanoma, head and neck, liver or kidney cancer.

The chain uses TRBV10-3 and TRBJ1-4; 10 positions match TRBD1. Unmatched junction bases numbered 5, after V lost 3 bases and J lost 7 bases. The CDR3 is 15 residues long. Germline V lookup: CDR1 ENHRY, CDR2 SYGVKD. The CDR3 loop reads CAISDRGQGPEKLFF. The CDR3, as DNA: TGTGCCATCAGTGATAGGGGACAGGGGCCTGAAAAACTGTTTTTT.

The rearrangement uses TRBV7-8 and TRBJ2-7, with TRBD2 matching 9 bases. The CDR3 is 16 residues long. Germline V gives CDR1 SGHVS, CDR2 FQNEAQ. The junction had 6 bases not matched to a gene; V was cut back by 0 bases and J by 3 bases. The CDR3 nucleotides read TGTGCCAGCAGCTTAGCGCGGCTAGCGGGATTCTACGAGCAGTACTTC. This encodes CASSLARLAGFYEQYF.

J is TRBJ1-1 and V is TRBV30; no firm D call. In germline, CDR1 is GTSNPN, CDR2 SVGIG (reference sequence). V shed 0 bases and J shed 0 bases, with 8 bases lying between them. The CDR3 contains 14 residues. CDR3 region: CAWSVGGMNTEAFF. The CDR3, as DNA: TGTGCCTGGAGTGTTGGTGGAATGAACACTGAAGCTTTCTTT. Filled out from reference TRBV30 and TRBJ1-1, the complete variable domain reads SQTIHQWPATLVQPVGSPLSLECTVEGTSNPNLYWYRQAAGRGLQLLFYSVGIGQISSEVPQNLSASRPQDRQFILSSKKLLLSDSGFYLCAWSVGGMNTEAFFGQGTRLTVV.

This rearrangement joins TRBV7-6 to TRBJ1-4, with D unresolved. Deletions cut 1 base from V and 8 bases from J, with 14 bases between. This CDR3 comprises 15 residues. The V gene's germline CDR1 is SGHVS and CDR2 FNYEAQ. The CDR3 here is CASSLDGGIGEKLFF. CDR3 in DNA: TGTGCCAGCAGCTTAGATGGAGGTATAGGAGAAAAACTGTTTTTT.

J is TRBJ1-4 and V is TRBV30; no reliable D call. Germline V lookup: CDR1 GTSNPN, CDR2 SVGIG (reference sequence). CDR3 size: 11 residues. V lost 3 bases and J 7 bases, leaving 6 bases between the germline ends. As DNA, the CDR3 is TGTGCCTGGAGACTTAGTGAAAAACTGTTTTTT. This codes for CAWRLSEKLFF.

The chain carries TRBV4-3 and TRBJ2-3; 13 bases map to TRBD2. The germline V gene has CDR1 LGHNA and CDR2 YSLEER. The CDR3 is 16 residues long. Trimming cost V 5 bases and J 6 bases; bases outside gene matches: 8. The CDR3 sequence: CASSYRTSGRSDTQYF. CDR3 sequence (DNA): TGCGCCAGCAGCTATCGGACTAGCGGGAGATCGGATACGCAGTATTTT.

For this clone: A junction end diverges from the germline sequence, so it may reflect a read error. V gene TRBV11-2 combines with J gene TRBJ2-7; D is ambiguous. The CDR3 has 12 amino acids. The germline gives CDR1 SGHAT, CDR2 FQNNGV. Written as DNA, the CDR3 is TGTGCCAGCACCTTAGGCGGCTACGAGCAGTACTTC. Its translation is CASTLGGYEQYF.

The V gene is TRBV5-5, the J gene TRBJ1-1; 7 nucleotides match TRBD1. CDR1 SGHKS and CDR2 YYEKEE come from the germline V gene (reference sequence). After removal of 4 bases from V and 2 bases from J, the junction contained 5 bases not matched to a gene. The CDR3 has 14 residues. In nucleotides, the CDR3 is TGTGCCAGCAGCACACAGGGGCTAAACACTGAAGCTTTCTTT. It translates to CASSTQGLNTEAFF. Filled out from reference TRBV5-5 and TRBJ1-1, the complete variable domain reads DAGVTQSPTHLIKTRGQQVTLRCSPISGHKSVSWYQQVLGQGPQFIFQYYEKEERGRGNFPDRFSARQFPNYSSELNVNALLLGDSALYLCASSTQGLNTEAFFGQGTRLTVV.

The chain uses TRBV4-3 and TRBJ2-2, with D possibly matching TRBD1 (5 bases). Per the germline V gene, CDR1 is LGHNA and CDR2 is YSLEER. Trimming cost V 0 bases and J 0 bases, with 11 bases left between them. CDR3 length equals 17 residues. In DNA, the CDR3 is TGCGCCAGCAGCCAAGACAAAGGGGAAACGAACACCGGGGAGCTGTTTTTT. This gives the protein CASSQDKGETNTGELFF.

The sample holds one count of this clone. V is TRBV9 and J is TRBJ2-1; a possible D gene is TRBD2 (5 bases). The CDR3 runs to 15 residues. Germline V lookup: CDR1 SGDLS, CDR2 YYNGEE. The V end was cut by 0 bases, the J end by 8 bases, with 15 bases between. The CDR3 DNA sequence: TGTGCCAGCAGCGTAGGAGGACTCATGGGAGATGAGCAGTTCTTC. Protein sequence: CASSVGGLMGDEQFF.

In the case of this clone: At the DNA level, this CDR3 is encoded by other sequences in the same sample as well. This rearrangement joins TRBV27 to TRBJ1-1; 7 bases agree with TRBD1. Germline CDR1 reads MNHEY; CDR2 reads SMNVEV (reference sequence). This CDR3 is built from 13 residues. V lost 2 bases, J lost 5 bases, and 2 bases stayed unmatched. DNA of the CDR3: TGTGCCAGCAGTTTAACAGGGGAGACTGAAGCTTTCTTT. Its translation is CASSLTGETEAFF.

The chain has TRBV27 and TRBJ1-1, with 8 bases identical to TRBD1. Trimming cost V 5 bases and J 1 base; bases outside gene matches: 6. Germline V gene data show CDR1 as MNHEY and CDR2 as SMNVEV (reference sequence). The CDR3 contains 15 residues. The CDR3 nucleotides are TGTGCCAGCAGTGCAAACAGGGGGTCGAACACTGAAGCTTTCTTT. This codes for CASSANRGSNTEAFF.

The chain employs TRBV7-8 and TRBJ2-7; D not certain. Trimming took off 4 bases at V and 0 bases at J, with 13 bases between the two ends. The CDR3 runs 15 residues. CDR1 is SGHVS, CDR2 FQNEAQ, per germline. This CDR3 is CASSSRPSYSYEQYF. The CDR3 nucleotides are TGTGCCAGCAGCTCCCGGCCCTCCTACTCCTACGAGCAGTACTTC. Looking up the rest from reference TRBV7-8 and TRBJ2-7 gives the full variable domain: GAGVSQSPRYKVAKRGQDVALRCDPISGHVSLFWYQQALGQGPEFLTYFQNEAQLDKSGLPSDRFFAERPEGSVSTLKIQRTQQEDSAVYLCASSSRPSYSYEQYFGPGTRLTVT.

The DNA of the CDR3 is TGTGCCAGTAGTAGCCCCTCGCGGGGGCCTATCTATGGCTACACCTTC. Its translation is CASSSPSRGPIYGYTF. The chain uses TRBV19 and TRBJ1-2, with D possibly being TRBD1 (6 bases). Trimming left V 4 bases short and J 4 bases short, with 19 bases between. Per the germline V gene, CDR1 is LNHDA and CDR2 is SQIVND (reference sequence). CDR3 length: 16 amino acids.

The CDR3 here is CASSLGRYSNQPQHF. DNA of the CDR3: TGTGCCAGCAGCCTAGGACGGTATAGCAATCAGCCCCAGCATTTT. This rearrangement joins TRBV7-2 to TRBJ1-5, with D unclear. The length of the CDR3 is 15 residues. From germline, CDR1 is SGHTA and CDR2 FQGNSA. The germline V and J ends were trimmed by 5 bases and 0 bases, with 11 bases remaining between them.

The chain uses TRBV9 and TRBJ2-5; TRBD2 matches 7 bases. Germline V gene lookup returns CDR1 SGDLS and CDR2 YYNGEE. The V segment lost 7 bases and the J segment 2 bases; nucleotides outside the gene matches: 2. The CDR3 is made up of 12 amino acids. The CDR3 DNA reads TGTGCCAGCCGGGGGGATCAAGAGACCCAGTACTTC. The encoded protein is CASRGDQETQYF.

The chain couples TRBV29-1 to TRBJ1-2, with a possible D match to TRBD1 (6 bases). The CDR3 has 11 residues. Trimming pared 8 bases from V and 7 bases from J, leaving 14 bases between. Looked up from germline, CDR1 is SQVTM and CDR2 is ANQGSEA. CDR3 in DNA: TGCAGCATACCCGCGGGGGCTGGCTACACCTTC. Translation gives CSIPAGAGYTF.

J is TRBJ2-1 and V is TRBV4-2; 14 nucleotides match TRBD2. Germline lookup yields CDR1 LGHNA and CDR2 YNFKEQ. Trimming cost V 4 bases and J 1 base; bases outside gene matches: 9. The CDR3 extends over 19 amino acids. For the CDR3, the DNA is TGTGCCAGCAGCCGATCGGGACTAGCGGGAGACGGGTCCTACAATGAGCAGTTCTTC. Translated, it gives CASSRSGLAGDGSYNEQFF.

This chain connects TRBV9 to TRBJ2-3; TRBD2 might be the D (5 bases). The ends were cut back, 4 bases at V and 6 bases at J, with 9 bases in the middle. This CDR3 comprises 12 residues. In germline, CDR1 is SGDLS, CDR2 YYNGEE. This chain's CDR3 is CASSRLADTQYF. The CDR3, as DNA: TGTGCCAGCAGCAGATTAGCGGATACGCAGTATTTT. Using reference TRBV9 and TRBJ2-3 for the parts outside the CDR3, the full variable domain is DSGVTQTPKHLITATGQRVTLRCSPRSGDLSVYWYQQSLDQGLQFLIQYYNGEERAKGNILERFSAQQFPDLHSELNLSSLELGDSALYFCASSRLADTQYFGPGTRLTVL.

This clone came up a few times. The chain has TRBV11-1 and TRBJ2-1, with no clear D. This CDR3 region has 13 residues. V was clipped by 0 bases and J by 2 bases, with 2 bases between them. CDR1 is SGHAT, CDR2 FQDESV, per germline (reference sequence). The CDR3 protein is CASSLATYNEQFF. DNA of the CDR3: TGTGCCAGCAGCTTAGCCACCTACAATGAGCAGTTCTTC.

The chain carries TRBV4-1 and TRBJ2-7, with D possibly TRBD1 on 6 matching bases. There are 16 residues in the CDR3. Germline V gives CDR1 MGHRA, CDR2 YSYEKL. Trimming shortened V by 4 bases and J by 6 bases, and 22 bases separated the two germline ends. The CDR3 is CASSPAPRGTAGEQYF. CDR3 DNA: TGCGCCAGCAGCCCCGCTCCCAGGGGTACTGCTGGCGAGCAGTACTTC.

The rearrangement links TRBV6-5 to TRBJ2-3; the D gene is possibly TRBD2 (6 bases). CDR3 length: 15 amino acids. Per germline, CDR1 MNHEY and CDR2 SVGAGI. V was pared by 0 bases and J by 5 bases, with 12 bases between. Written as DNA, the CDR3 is TGTGCCAGCAGTTACTCGAATCGAGCGGGAGATACGCAGTATTTT. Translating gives CASSYSNRAGDTQYF.

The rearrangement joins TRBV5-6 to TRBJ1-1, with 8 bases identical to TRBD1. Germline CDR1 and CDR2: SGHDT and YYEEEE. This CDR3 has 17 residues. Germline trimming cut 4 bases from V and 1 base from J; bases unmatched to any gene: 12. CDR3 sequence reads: CASSTGDRRKWNTEAFF. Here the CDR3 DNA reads TGTGCCAGCAGCACTGGGGACAGGCGAAAGTGGAACACTGAAGCTTTCTTT. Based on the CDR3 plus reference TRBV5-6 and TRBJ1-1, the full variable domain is DAGVTQSPTHLIKTRGQQVTLRCSPKSGHDTVSWYQQALGQGPQFIFQYYEEEERQRGNFPDRFSGHQFPNYSSELNVNALLLGDSALYLCASSTGDRRKWNTEAFFGQGTRLTVV.

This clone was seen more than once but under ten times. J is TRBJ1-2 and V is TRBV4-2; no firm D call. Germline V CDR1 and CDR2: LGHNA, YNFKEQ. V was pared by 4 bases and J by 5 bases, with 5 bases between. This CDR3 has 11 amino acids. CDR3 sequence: CASSPGYGYTF. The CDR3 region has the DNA TGTGCCAGCAGCCCTGGTTATGGCTACACCTTC.

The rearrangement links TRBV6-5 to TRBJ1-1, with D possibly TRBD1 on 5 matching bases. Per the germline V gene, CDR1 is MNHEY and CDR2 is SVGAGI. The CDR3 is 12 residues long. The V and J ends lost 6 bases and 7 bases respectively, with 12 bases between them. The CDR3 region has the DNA TGTGCCAGCAGCTACCCCGGGGGTGAAGCTTTCTTT. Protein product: CASSYPGGEAFF.

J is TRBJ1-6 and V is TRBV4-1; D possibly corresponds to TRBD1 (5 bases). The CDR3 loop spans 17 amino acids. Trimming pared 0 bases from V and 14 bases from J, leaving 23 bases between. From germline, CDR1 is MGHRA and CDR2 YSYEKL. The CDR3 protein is CASSQDPIRADGITLHF. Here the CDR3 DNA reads TGCGCCAGCAGCCAAGACCCGATCAGGGCGGACGGGATCACCCTCCACTTT.

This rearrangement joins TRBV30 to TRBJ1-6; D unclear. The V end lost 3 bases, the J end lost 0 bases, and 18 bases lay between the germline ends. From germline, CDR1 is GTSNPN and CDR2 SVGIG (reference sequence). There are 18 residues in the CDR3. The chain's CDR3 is CAWRGGSQVSSYNSPLHF. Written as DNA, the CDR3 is TGTGCCTGGAGAGGTGGGAGTCAAGTGAGCTCCTATAATTCACCCCTCCACTTT.

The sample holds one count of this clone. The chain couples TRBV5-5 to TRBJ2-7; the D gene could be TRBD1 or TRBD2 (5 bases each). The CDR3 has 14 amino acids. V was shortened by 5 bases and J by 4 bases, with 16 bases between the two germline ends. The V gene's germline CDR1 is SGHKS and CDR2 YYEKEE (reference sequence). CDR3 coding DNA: TGTGCCAGCAGGGGGGATCTCGGGGCTTACGAGCAGTACTTC. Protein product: CASRGDLGAYEQYF.

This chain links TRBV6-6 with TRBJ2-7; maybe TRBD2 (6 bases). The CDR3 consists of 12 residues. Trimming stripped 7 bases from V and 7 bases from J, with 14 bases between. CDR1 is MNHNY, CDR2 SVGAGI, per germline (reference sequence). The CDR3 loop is CASTQEGTEQYF. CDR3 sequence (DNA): TGTGCCAGCACCCAAGAGGGGACTGAGCAGTACTTC.

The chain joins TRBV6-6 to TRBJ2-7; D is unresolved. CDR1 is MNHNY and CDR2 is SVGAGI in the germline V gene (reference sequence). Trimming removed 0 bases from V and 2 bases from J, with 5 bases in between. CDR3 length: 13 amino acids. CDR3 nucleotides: TGTGCCAGCAGTTACTCGCCAGCCTACGAGCAGTACTTC. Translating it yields CASSYSPAYEQYF.

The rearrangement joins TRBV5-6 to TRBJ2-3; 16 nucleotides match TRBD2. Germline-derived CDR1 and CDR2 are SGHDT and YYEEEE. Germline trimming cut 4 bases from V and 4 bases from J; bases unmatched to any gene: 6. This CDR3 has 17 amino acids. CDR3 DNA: TGTGCCAGCAGCCCTGAGGGACTAGCGGGGGGGCCAGATACGCAGTATTTT. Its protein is CASSPEGLAGGPDTQYF.

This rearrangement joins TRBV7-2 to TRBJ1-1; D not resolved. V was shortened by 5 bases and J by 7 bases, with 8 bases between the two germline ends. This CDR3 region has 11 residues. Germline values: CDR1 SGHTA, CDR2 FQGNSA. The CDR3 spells CASSHDHEAFF. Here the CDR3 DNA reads TGTGCCAGCAGCCACGATCATGAAGCTTTCTTT.